This T cell receptor beta chain was documented in a study of blood T cell repertoires in COVID-19. Study summary: The United States, Italy and Spain were the sources of the acute and convalescent COVID-19 samples. The analysed material was cDNA or gDNA that came from T cells, B-cell-depleted T cells, or PBMCs.

In the study's own analysis: Scientists estimated how many nucleated cells there were by amplifying reference gene primers. Method: immunoSEQ multiplex PCR; TCRdb's copy keeps in-frame clones and lacks some. D and trimming were read from the DNA, whereas the V and J calls and clone size are those reported in that table. Of about 670,000 clones listed, about 90% are singletons. This clone has a single count. The V and J ends lost 6 bases and 0 bases respectively, with 8 bases between them. Per germline, CDR1 WSHSY and CDR2 SAAADI. This CDR3 spans 14 amino acids. V and J are TRBV10-2 and TRBJ1-4; D is ambiguous. Sequencing input: peripheral blood. The sequence was collected from a woman younger than 35 with acute or convalescent COVID-19. The CDR3 loop is CASRTESTNEKLFF. The DNA for the CDR3 is TGCGCCAGCAGGACGGAGTCAACTAATGAAAAACTGTTTTTT.